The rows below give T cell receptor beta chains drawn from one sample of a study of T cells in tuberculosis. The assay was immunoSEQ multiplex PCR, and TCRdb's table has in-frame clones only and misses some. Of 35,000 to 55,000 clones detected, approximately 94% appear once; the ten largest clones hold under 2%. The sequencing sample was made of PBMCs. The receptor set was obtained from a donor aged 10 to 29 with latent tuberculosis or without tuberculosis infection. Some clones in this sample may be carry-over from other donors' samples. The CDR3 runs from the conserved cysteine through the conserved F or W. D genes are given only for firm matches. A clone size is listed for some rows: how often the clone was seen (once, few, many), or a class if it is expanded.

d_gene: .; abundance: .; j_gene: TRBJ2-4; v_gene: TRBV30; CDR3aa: CAWSVTPSSSIQYF; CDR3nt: TGTGCCTGGAGTGTAACCCCCAGTTCGTCCATTCAGTACTTC
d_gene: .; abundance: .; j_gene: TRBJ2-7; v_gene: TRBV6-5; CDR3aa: CASSRGALYEQYF; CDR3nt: TGTGCCAGCAGTCGCGGGGCTCTCTACGAGCAGTACTTC
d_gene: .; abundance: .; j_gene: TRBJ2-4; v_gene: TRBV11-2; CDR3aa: CASSPRLVLAKNIQYF; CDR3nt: TGTGCCAGCAGCCCTCGACTAGTTCTGGCCAAAAACATTCAGTACTTC
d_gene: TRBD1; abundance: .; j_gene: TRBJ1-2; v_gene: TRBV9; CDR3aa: CASSVEPTGNYGYTF; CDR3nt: TGTGCCAGCAGCGTAGAACCGACAGGGAACTATGGCTACACCTTC
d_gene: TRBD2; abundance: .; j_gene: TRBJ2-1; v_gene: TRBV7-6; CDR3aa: CASSLGGLAGAVNEQFF; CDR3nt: TGTGCCAGCAGCTTAGGGGGACTAGCGGGTGCGGTTAATGAGCAGTTCTTC
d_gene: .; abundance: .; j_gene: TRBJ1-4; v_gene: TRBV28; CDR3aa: CASSLKEAGWLEKLFF; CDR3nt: TGTGCCAGCAGTTTAAAGGAGGCTGGGTGGCTTGAAAAACTGTTTTTT
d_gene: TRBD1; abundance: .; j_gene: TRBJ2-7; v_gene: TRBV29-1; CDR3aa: CSVKGQGNVGTYEQYF; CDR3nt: TGCAGCGTGAAGGGACAGGGTAATGTGGGCACCTACGAGCAGTACTTC
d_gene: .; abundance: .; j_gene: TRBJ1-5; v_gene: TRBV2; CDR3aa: CASSEQGSNQPQHF; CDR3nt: TGTGCCAGCAGTGAACAGGGGAGCAATCAGCCCCAGCATTTT
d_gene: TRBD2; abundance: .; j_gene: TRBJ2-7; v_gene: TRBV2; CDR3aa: CASTQSGVQYF; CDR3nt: TGTGCCAGCACTCAAAGCGGGGTTCAGTACTTC
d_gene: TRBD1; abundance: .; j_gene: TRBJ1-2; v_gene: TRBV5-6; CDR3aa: CASSFLLDRAYGYTF; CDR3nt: TGTGCCAGCAGCTTCCTACTAGACAGGGCCTATGGCTACACCTTC
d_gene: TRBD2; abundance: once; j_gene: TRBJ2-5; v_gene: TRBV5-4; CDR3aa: CASSQGLADRQETQYF; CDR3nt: TGTGCCAGCAGCCAGGGACTAGCGGACAGACAAGAGACCCAGTACTTC
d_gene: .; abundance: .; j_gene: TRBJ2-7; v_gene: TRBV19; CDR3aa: CASSIQQGSSYEQYF; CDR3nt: TGTGCCAGTAGTATCCAACAGGGAAGCTCCTACGAGCAGTACTTC
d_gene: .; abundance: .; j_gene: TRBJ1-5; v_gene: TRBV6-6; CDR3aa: CASSYRDTNSNQPQHF; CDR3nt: TGTGCCAGCAGTTACCGGGACACGAATAGCAATCAGCCCCAGCATTTT
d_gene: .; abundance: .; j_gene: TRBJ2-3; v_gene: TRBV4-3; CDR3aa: CASSQVHGSDTQYF; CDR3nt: TGCGCCAGCAGTCAAGTACACGGGTCAGATACGCAGTATTTT
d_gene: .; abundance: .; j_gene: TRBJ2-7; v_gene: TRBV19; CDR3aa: CASSLLPGLIGEQYF; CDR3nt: TGTGCCAGTAGTCTACTACCCGGACTAATCGGGGAGCAGTACTTC
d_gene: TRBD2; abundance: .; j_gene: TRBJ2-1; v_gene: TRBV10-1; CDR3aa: CASSESSGGYNEQFF; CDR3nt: TGCGCCAGCAGTGAGTCAAGCGGGGGTTACAATGAGCAGTTCTTC
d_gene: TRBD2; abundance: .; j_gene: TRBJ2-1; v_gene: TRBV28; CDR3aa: CASSPGLTYNEQFF; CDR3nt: TGTGCCAGCAGCCCGGGACTAACCTACAATGAGCAGTTCTTC
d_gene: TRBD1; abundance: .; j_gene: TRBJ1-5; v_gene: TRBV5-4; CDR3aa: CASSTGTGGFNQPQHF; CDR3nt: TGTGCCAGCAGCACCGGGACAGGGGGCTTCAATCAGCCCCAGCATTTT
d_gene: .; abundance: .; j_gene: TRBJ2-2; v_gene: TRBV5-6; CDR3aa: CASSLRLLGELFF; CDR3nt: TGTGCCAGCAGCTTGCGCCTCCTAGGGGAGCTGTTTTTT
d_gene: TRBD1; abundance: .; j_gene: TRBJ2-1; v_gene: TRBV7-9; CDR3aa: CASNTNRGNEQFF; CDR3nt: TGTGCCAGCAACACGAACAGGGGGAATGAGCAGTTCTTC
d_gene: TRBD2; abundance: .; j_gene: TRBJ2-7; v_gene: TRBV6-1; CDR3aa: CASSVELAGNYEQYF; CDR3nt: TGTGCCAGCAGTGTAGAACTAGCGGGCAATTACGAGCAGTACTTC
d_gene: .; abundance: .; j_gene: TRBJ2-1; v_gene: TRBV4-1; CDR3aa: CASSLPSDRLFF; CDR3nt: TGCGCCAGCAGCCTTCCGAGCGATCGACTGTTCTTC
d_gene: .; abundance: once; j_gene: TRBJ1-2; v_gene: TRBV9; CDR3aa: CASSPWEGANYGYTF; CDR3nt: TGTGCCAGCAGCCCCTGGGAGGGAGCTAACTATGGCTACACCTTC
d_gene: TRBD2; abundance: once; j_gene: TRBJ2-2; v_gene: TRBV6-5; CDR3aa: CASTGLGSTGELFF; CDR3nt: TGTGCCAGCACCGGACTAGGCAGCACCGGGGAGCTGTTTTTT
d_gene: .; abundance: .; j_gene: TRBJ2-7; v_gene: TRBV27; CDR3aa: CASSYLATYEQYF; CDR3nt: TGTGCCAGCAGTTACCTCGCTACCTACGAGCAGTACTTC
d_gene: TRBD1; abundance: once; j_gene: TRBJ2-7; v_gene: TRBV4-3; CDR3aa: CASSRDSTYEQYF; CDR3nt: TGCGCCAGCAGCCGGGACAGTACCTACGAGCAGTACTTC
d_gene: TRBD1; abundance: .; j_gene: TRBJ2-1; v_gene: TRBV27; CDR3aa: CASRLTGLSSYNEQFF; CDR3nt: TGTGCCAGCAGATTGACAGGGTTGAGCTCCTACAATGAGCAGTTCTTC
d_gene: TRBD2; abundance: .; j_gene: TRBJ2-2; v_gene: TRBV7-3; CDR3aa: CASSLRGGPAGELFF; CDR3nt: TGTGCCAGCAGCTTGAGGGGAGGGCCCGCCGGGGAGCTGTTTTTT
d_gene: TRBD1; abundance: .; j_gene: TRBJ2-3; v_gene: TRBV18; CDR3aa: CASSPPGRGRTDTQYF; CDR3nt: TGTGCCAGCTCACCACCTGGCAGGGGGCGTACAGATACGCAGTATTTT
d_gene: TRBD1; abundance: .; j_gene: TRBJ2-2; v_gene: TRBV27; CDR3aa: CASSPIDLTGRWTGELFF; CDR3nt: TGTGCCAGCAGTCCCATCGACCTGACAGGGAGATGGACCGGGGAGCTGTTTTTT
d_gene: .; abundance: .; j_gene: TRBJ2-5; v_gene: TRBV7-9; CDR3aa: CASSLASVQETQYF; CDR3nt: TGTGCCAGCAGCTTAGCGTCAGTCCAAGAGACCCAGTACTTC
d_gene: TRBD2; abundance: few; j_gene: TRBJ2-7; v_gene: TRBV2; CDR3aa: CASSQLTSGRREQYF; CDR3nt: TGTGCCAGCAGCCAGCTCACTAGCGGGAGGCGCGAGCAGTACTTC
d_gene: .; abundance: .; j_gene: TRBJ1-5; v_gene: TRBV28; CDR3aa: CASSLNRGPTQPQHF; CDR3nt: TGTGCCAGCAGTTTAAATCGGGGTCCCACTCAGCCCCAGCATTTT
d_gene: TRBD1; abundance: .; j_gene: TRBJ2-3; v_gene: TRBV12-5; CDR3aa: CASGSPTGQGAVTRDTQYF; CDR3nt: TGTGCTAGTGGTTCGCCAACCGGACAGGGGGCGGTGACTCGAGATACGCAGTATTTT
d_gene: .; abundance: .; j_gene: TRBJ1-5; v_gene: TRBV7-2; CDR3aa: CASSYSRGMGQPQHF; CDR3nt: TGTGCCAGCAGCTACTCTCGGGGGATGGGACAGCCCCAGCATTTT
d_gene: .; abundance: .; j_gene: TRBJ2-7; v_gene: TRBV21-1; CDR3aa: CASSKRGLAGTGNEQYF; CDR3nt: TGTGCCAGCAGCAAAAGGGGACTAGCGGGAACCGGTAACGAGCAGTACTTC
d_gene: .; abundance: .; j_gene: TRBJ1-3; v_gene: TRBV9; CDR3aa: CASSLDPTGLGNTIYF; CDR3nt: TGTGCCAGCAGCCTAGACCCTACAGGTTTAGGAAACACCATATATTTT
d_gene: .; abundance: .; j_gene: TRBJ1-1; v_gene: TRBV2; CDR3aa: CASSAEQGTEAFF; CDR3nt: TGTGCCAGCAGTGCTGAACAGGGAACTGAAGCTTTCTTT
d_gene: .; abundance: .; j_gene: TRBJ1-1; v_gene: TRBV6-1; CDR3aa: CATLGVAHTEAFF; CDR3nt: TGTGCCACCCTCGGGGTGGCCCACACTGAAGCTTTCTTT
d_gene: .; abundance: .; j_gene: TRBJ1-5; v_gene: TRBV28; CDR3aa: CASSSPGGYSNQPQHF; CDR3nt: TGTGCCAGCAGTTCCCCGGGGGGCTATAGCAATCAGCCCCAGCATTTT